This T cell receptor (beta chain) was observed in a study of blood T cell repertoires in COVID-19. Germline CDR1 is MRHNA and CDR2 is SNTAGT. The germline V and J ends were trimmed by 8 bases and 6 bases, with 17 bases remaining between them. The CDR3 spans 14 residues. A few counts support this clone. Clinical histories supplied by participants themselves formed the basis of cohort assignment. Before being deemed recovered, Cohort 3 donors had two negative PCRs, clearance, or symptom resolution. Original handling: The assay estimated nucleated cells by amplifying reference gene primers. Here immunoSEQ multiplex PCR was the method, and the copy in TCRdb shows in-frame clones only, minus some. V and J calls and clone size follow that table, whereas D and trimming were derived from the DNA. The repertoire holds under 350,000 clones, with about nine tenths as singletons.

Specimen: PBMCs or T cells enriched from blood (not recorded which). This chain connects TRBV6-4 to TRBJ2-1; D may be TRBD2 (6 bases). The sequence was obtained from a woman aged 60-75 years who had recovered from COVID-19. CDR3 residues: CASAFSDGGNEQFF. CDR3 in DNA: TGTGCCAGCGCTTTTTCGGACGGGGGCAATGAGCAGTTCTTC.